The 16 T cell receptor beta chains listed next were all sequenced from one sample in a study of Ad26.COV2.S vaccination and SARS-CoV-2 variants. Here immunoSEQ multiplex PCR was the method, and the copy in TCRdb shows in-frame clones only, minus some. The sample lists roughly 240,000 clones, roughly 90% occurring once. The treatment here: roughly 20 received Ad26.COV2.S at low or high dose, single or two shots; about 5 received placebo; per-sample allocation not given. Each sample was drawn 63 days after the first injection (of vaccine or placebo). The sequencing used peripheral blood, collected in a trial of Ad26.COV2.S vaccine versus placebo. These receptors all stem from a person aged 18-65 years who received the Ad26.COV2.S COVID-19 vaccine or a placebo.

This chain uses TRBV25-1 with TRBJ1-1; D remains ambiguous. Trimming removed 6 bases from V and 2 bases from J, with 16 bases in between. Germline V gene lookup returns CDR1 MGHDK and CDR2 SYGVNS. The CDR3 contains 15 residues. Written as DNA, the CDR3 is TGTGCCAGCAGCCCCATGGCGGGCAGCAACACTGAAGCTTTCTTT. The encoded protein is CASSPMAGSNTEAFF.

The chain is built from TRBV4-2 and TRBJ2-7, with unresolved D. The V end lost 0 bases, the J end lost 0 bases, and 12 bases lay between the germline ends. CDR3 length: 16 residues. CDR1 is LGHNA, CDR2 YNFKEQ, per germline. CDR3 DNA sequence: TGTGCCAGCAGCCAAGACAACGGAGATTCCTCCTACGAGCAGTACTTC. This translates into CASSQDNGDSSYEQYF.

The V gene is TRBV14, the J gene TRBJ2-1, with D unresolved. The ends were cut back, 5 bases at V and 6 bases at J, with 5 bases in the middle. The CDR3 is made up of 11 amino acids. CDR1 is SGHDN, CDR2 FVKESK, per germline. CDR3 sequence reads: CASSNFNEQFF. CDR3 DNA sequence: TGTGCCAGCAGCAACTTCAATGAGCAGTTCTTC.

J is TRBJ2-7 and V is TRBV5-4; D call uncertain. The germline gives CDR1 SGHNT, CDR2 YYREEE (reference sequence). The V end lost 0 bases, the J end lost 4 bases, and 5 bases lay between the germline ends. This CDR3 has 12 amino acids. CDR3 sequence: CASSLGAYEQYF. CDR3 sequence (DNA): TGTGCCAGCAGCTTGGGAGCTTACGAGCAGTACTTC.

V gene TRBV5-6 combines with J gene TRBJ2-7; 7 bases match TRBD2. Germline V CDR1 and CDR2: SGHDT, YYEEEE. The CDR3 runs 15 residues. V dropped 4 bases and J dropped 0; count of bases not matched to a gene: 7. The CDR3 DNA follows: TGTGCCAGCAGCCGGGGAGCGGGGAGCTCCTACGAGCAGTACTTC. Translating it yields CASSRGAGSSYEQYF.

J is TRBJ2-1 and V is TRBV28; perhaps TRBD2 as D (6 bases). V was pared by 6 bases and J by 5 bases, with 17 bases between. Per germline, CDR1 MDHEN and CDR2 SYDVKM. This CDR3 region has 15 residues. The chain's CDR3 is CASSRRAPGDNEQFF. As DNA, the CDR3 is TGTGCCAGCAGCCGAAGGGCCCCGGGGGACAATGAGCAGTTCTTC.

This chain links TRBV7-3 with TRBJ2-1; 12 bases align to TRBD2. The CDR3 has 16 amino acids. V gave up 4 bases and J gave up 2 bases; unmatched junction bases: 3. Germline V gene sequence: CDR1 SGHTA, CDR2 FQGTGA. CDR3 sequence (DNA): TGTGCCAGCAGCTCCCTAGCGGGAGGGACCTACAATGAGCAGTTCTTC. Residues: CASSSLAGGTYNEQFF.

The V call is TRBV6-2 or TRBV6-3, the J call TRBJ1-5, with D perhaps TRBD1 (6 bases). The CDR3 has 15 residues. Germline V gene sequence: CDR1 MNHEY, CDR2 SVGEGT. The V and J ends lost 5 bases and 4 bases respectively, with 15 bases between them. CDR3 nucleotide sequence: TGTGCCAGCAGTGACGGGACACTTGGGAATCAGCCCCAGCATTTT. Translating gives CASSDGTLGNQPQHF.

This clone appeared once. V is TRBV28 and J is TRBJ1-5; D remains ambiguous. Germline values: CDR1 MDHEN, CDR2 SYDVKM. V lost 2 bases to trimming and J lost 1 base, with 12 bases between them. The CDR3 extends over 16 amino acids. The CDR3 nucleotides are TGTGCCAGCAGTTTACTCGGACCCGGGAGCAATCAGCCCCAGCATTTT. This gives the protein CASSLLGPGSNQPQHF.

This chain links TRBV6-2 or TRBV6-3 with TRBJ2-5; 7 bases agree with TRBD1. The CDR3 length is 12 residues. The V gene's germline CDR1 is MNHEY and CDR2 SVGEGT. Trimming at V came to 4 bases and at J to 5 bases, leaving 1 base not matched to a gene. In nucleotides, the CDR3 is TGTGCCAGCAGTTCACAGGGGGAGACCCAGTACTTC. This translates into CASSSQGETQYF.

V gene TRBV24-1 combines with J gene TRBJ2-2, with 7 nucleotides matching TRBD1. The V and J ends lost 4 bases and 2 bases, in that order; junction bases with no gene match: 6. CDR3 length: 16 amino acids. Per the germline V gene, CDR1 is KGHDR and CDR2 is SFDVKD. CDR3 nucleotide sequence: TGTGCCACCAGTGAAGGGGGCATGGTTAACACCGGGGAGCTGTTTTTT. Translated, it gives CATSEGGMVNTGELFF.

The chain employs TRBV6-5 and TRBJ2-7, with a weak D call TRBD2 (6 bases). With 2 bases removed from V and 0 bases from J, the gap between germline ends came to 11 bases. CDR1 is MNHEY, CDR2 SVGAGI, per germline. The CDR3 sequence is 15 residues long. The CDR3 region has the DNA TGTGCCAGCAGTTACGGAGCGGGTAGCTCCTACGAGCAGTACTTC. Its translation: CASSYGAGSSYEQYF.

The V gene is TRBV27, the J gene TRBJ2-5; TRBD2 matches at 8 bases. The CDR3 totals 15 residues. Germline loops: CDR1 MNHEY, CDR2 SMNVEV (reference sequence). Germline trimming cut 4 bases from V and 2 bases from J; bases unmatched to any gene: 6. The CDR3 is CASSSYGGVQETQYF. The CDR3 DNA is TGTGCCAGCAGTTCTTACGGGGGGGTACAAGAGACCCAGTACTTC.

This clone appeared a few times. This rearrangement joins TRBV4-1 to TRBJ1-2; D remains ambiguous. CDR1 and CDR2 (germline): MGHRA, YSYEKL. Trimming took off 3 bases at V and 2 bases at J, with 7 bases between the two ends. There are 13 residues in the CDR3. The DNA for the CDR3 is TGCGCCAGCAGCCAGGGAGCAAACTATGGCTACACCTTC. Protein product: CASSQGANYGYTF.

This clone was counted once. The chain is built from TRBV15 and TRBJ2-2; 7 bases agree with TRBD1. Trimming at V came to 4 bases and at J to 3 bases, leaving 2 bases not matched to a gene. The CDR3 extends over 14 amino acids. The germline V gene has CDR1 LNHNV and CDR2 YYDKDF (reference sequence). The CDR3: CATSIQGDTGELFF. The CDR3 DNA sequence: TGTGCCACCAGCATCCAGGGGGACACCGGGGAGCTGTTTTTT.

This clone occurred once. The chain is built from TRBV18 and TRBJ2-7; 11 nucleotides line up with TRBD1. Germline V gene data show CDR1 as KGHSH and CDR2 as LQKENI. This CDR3 has 14 residues. V was pared by 2 bases and J by 4 bases, with 1 base of the junction left unmatched. CDR3 in amino acids: CASSPGTGGYEQYF. The CDR3 DNA follows: TGTGCCAGCTCACCAGGGACAGGGGGGTACGAGCAGTACTTC.